The 21 T cell receptor beta chains reported below all come from one sample, sequenced in a study of OX40 agonist ivuxolimab in advanced cancers. Receptor libraries were prepared by the immunoSEQ multiplex PCR assay. TCRdb obtained this table from immuneACCESS and retained in-frame rearrangements with V and J assigned. These tables miss some clones; where compared with another copy, unresolved V genes account for less than half of the shortfall, and the remainder is unexplained. This sample holds 95,000 to 120,000 clones; less than 95% were observed only once. The top ten constitute roughly 0.66% of the sample. The sample consisted of CD4+ or CD8+ T cells sorted from blood, taken in a trial of the OX40 agonist ivuxolimab. The receptors here all came from an adult with an advanced solid tumor such as melanoma, head and neck, liver or kidney cancer.

The chain recombines TRBV19 with TRBJ1-4, with 7 bases that match TRBD1. With V trimmed by 5 bases and J by 0 bases, 0 bases remained unmatched. Germline V lookup: CDR1 LNHDA, CDR2 SQIVND (reference sequence). CDR3 length equals 14 residues. This chain's CDR3 is CASSQGATNEKLFF. The CDR3, as DNA: TGTGCCAGTAGTCAGGGGGCAACTAATGAAAAACTGTTTTTT.

The rearrangement joins TRBV18 to TRBJ2-1; 8 bases agree with TRBD1. Germline CDR1 is KGHSH and CDR2 is LQKENI. The V gene end was trimmed by 5 bases and the J gene end by 2 bases; junction bases not matched to a gene: 5. CDR3 length equals 15 residues. The CDR3, as DNA: TGTGCCAGCTCATTACAGGGGGAGACCTACAATGAGCAGTTCTTC. Protein: CASSLQGETYNEQFF.

This chain connects TRBV18 to TRBJ2-2; TRBD2 aligns across 7 bases. The CDR3 totals 15 residues. The germline V gene encodes CDR1 KGHSH and CDR2 LQKENI. J lost 5 bases, V lost 5 bases, and 8 bases had no gene match. CDR3 loop: CASSASGGSTGELFF. The CDR3 DNA follows: TGTGCCAGCTCAGCCAGTGGCGGGAGTACCGGGGAGCTGTTTTTT.

DNA of the CDR3: TGTGCCAGTAGTACCGGGACAGGGAACTATGGCTACACCTTC. This translates into CASSTGTGNYGYTF. This chain connects TRBV19 to TRBJ1-2, with TRBD1 matching over 9 bases. The CDR3 length is 14 residues. Germline CDR1 is LNHDA and CDR2 is SQIVND (reference sequence). With 4 bases clipped from V and 2 bases from J, the junction kept 2 bases outside the gene matches. Drawing the rest from reference TRBV19 and TRBJ1-2, the complete variable domain is DGGITQSPKYLFRKEGQNVTLSCEQNLNHDAMYWYRQDPGQGLRLIYYSQIVNDFQKGDIAEGYSVSREKKESFPLTVTSAQKNPTAFYLCASSTGTGNYGYTFGSGTRLTVV.

This chain links TRBV6-6 with TRBJ2-4; 8 positions match TRBD1. CDR3 length: 16 residues. With 0 bases clipped from V and 4 bases from J, the junction kept 5 bases outside the gene matches. Looked up from germline, CDR1 is MNHNY and CDR2 is SVGAGI (reference sequence). Here the CDR3 reads CASSYSGGQGKNIQYF. CDR3 DNA: TGTGCCAGCAGTTACTCGGGTGGACAGGGTAAAAACATTCAGTACTTC.

V usage is TRBV15 and J usage is TRBJ2-3; TRBD2 aligns across 9 bases. This CDR3 contains 17 residues. The germline V gene has CDR1 LNHNV and CDR2 YYDKDF (reference sequence). The V and J ends lost 0 bases and 1 base, in that order; junction bases with no gene match: 5. CDR3 nucleotide sequence: TGTGCCACCAGCAGAGATTTCGTAGCGGGGGGCACAGATACGCAGTATTTT. Its protein product is CATSRDFVAGGTDTQYF. The complete variable domain, with remaining parts taken from reference TRBV15 and TRBJ2-3, reads DAMVIQNPRYQVTQFGKPVTLSCSQTLNHNVMYWYQQKSSQAPKLLFHYYDKDFNNEADTPDNFQSRRPNTSFCFLDIRSPGLGDTAMYLCATSRDFVAGGTDTQYFGPGTRLTVL.

There are a few counts of this clone. This rearrangement joins TRBV18 to TRBJ1-5; D call uncertain. This CDR3 spans 15 amino acids. In germline, CDR1 is KGHSH, CDR2 LQKENI. The ends were cut back, 2 bases at V and 4 bases at J, with 12 bases in the middle. This chain's CDR3 is CASSPGGQPNQPQHF. In nucleotides, the CDR3 is TGTGCCAGCTCACCAGGCGGGCAGCCTAATCAGCCCCAGCATTTT.

The CDR3 region has the DNA TGTGCCTGGAGTGAAGGGGGTCGCGGTTCACCCCTCCACTTT. Translation gives CAWSEGGRGSPLHF. The rearrangement uses TRBV30 and TRBJ1-6; possibly TRBD1 for D (6 bases). Germline loops: CDR1 GTSNPN, CDR2 SVGIG (reference sequence). The CDR3 has 14 residues. Between the trimmed V and J ends, which lost 1 base and 9 bases, there was a span of 13 bases.

The CDR3 DNA reads as TGTGCCAGCAGCCCTATAAGGCAGGGGGCCGATGAGCAGTTCTTC. It codes for CASSPIRQGADEQFF. The J gene is TRBJ2-1, the V gene TRBV5-4, with 8 positions matching TRBD1. Per germline, CDR1 SGHNT and CDR2 YYREEE (reference sequence). CDR3 length: 15 amino acids. V dropped 4 bases and J dropped 8; count of bases not matched to a gene: 11.

The gene calls are TRBV4-1 and TRBJ1-5; tentative D call: TRBD1 (5 bases). This CDR3 is built from 16 residues. The germline CDR1 and CDR2 sequences are MGHRA and YSYEKL. V was shortened by 2 bases and J by 5 bases, with 16 bases between the two germline ends. The CDR3 sequence: CASSQPDSLSHQPQHF. CDR3 nucleotide sequence: TGCGCCAGCAGCCAACCAGACAGCTTGTCCCATCAGCCCCAGCATTTT.

This sequence joins TRBV15 and TRBJ2-5, with TRBD1 matching 8 bases. Germline V gene lookup returns CDR1 LNHNV and CDR2 YYDKDF (reference sequence). V lost 1 base to trimming and J lost 5 bases; unmatched junction nucleotides: 3. This CDR3 has 14 amino acids. The CDR3 coding sequence is TGTGCCACCAGCAGAGGTACAGGGGGTGAGACCCAGTACTTC. Its protein product is CATSRGTGGETQYF.

J is TRBJ1-6 and V is TRBV30, with unresolved D. Germline-derived CDR1 and CDR2 are GTSNPN and SVGIG (reference sequence). The V gene lost 7 bases and the J gene lost 7 bases, with 14 bases spanning the gap. This CDR3 has 13 residues. The CDR3 DNA is TGTGCCTCGAACACAGCCGGGAATTCACCCCTCCACTTT. Amino acid sequence: CASNTAGNSPLHF. Full variable domain (missing parts from reference TRBV30 and TRBJ1-6): SQTIHQWPATLVQPVGSPLSLECTVEGTSNPNLYWYRQAAGRGLQLLFYSVGIGQISSEVPQNLSASRPQDRQFILSSKKLLLSDSGFYLCASNTAGNSPLHFGNGTRLTVT.

The rearrangement joins TRBV4-1 to TRBJ2-7; D not certain. Deletions cut 0 bases from V and 0 bases from J, with 12 bases between. Germline-derived CDR1 and CDR2 are MGHRA and YSYEKL. The length of the CDR3 is 16 residues. CDR3 bases: TGCGCCAGCAGCCAAGACGGCGGAGAGAGCTCCTACGAGCAGTACTTC. It is translated as CASSQDGGESSYEQYF.

CDR3 coding DNA: TGTGCCAGCTCACCGGGACAGGCCGCTAATCAGCCCCAGCATTTT. Its translation: CASSPGQAANQPQHF. The chain recombines TRBV7-9 with TRBJ1-5; 8 bases match TRBD1. Germline values: CDR1 SEHNR, CDR2 FQNEAQ (reference sequence). J gave up 4 bases and V 8 bases, and 10 bases lay outside the gene matches. This CDR3 spans 15 amino acids. Combining the CDR3 with reference TRBV7-9 and TRBJ1-5 gives the whole variable domain DTGVSQNPRHKITKRGQNVTFRCDPISEHNRLYWYRQTLGQGPEFLTYFQNEAQLEKSRLLSDRFSAERPKGSFSTLEIQRTEQGDSAMYLCASSPGQAANQPQHFGDGTRLSIL.

The chain employs TRBV30 and TRBJ1-6; tentatively, D is TRBD1 (6 bases). Trimming took 2 bases from V and 4 from J, leaving 15 bases between them. The CDR3 extends over 16 amino acids. CDR1 and CDR2 from the germline V gene are GTSNPN and SVGIG (reference sequence). CDR3 amino acids: CAWSPHGTQYNSPLHF. CDR3 in DNA: TGTGCCTGGAGTCCGCATGGGACACAATATAATTCACCCCTCCACTTT. Drawing the rest from reference TRBV30 and TRBJ1-6, the complete variable domain is SQTIHQWPATLVQPVGSPLSLECTVEGTSNPNLYWYRQAAGRGLQLLFYSVGIGQISSEVPQNLSASRPQDRQFILSSKKLLLSDSGFYLCAWSPHGTQYNSPLHFGNGTRLTVT.

This clone has only one observation. The sample carries other DNA sequences with the same CDR3. This rearrangement joins TRBV5-4 to TRBJ1-1; TRBD1 is a possible D gene (5 bases). The V gene's germline CDR1 is SGHNT and CDR2 YYREEE (reference sequence). V was clipped by 5 bases and J by 7 bases, with 12 bases between them. CDR3 length: 12 residues. The CDR3 here is CASSWDRGEAFF. The CDR3 DNA reads TGTGCCAGCAGTTGGGACCGAGGTGAAGCTTTCTTT. The full variable domain, in which reference TRBV5-4 and TRBJ1-1 provide the parts outside the CDR3, is ETGVTQSPTHLIKTRGQQVTLRCSSQSGHNTVSWYQQALGQGPQFIFQYYREEENGRGNFPPRFSGLQFPNYSSELNVNALELDDSALYLCASSWDRGEAFFGQGTRLTVV.

This clone was counted between two and nine times. The chain carries TRBV11-2 and TRBJ2-6, with no clear D. Between the trimmed V and J ends, which lost 5 bases and 0 bases, there was a span of 17 bases. This CDR3 has 18 amino acids. Germline lookup yields CDR1 SGHAT and CDR2 FQNNGV. The CDR3 bases are TGTGCCAGCAGCCCCGTAAGGGCGCAACTCTCTGGGGCCAACGTCCTGACTTTC. Protein: CASSPVRAQLSGANVLTF.

CDR3 in DNA: TGTGCCAGCAGCTTGGTGTCTCCCGGGACACAGGAAAAACTGTTTTTT. As protein: CASSLVSPGTQEKLFF. The chain is built from TRBV7-6 and TRBJ1-4; a possible D gene is TRBD1 (6 bases). The CDR3 is made up of 16 amino acids. The V end was cut by 3 bases, the J end by 8 bases, with 19 bases between. CDR1 is SGHVS and CDR2 is FNYEAQ in the germline V gene. The whole variable domain, filled in from reference TRBV7-6 and TRBJ1-4, reads GAGVSQSPRYKVTKRGQDVALRCDPISGHVSLYWYRQALGQGPEFLTYFNYEAQQDKSGLPNDRFSAERPEGSISTLTIQRTEQRDSAMYRCASSLVSPGTQEKLFFGSGTQLSVL.

The J gene is TRBJ1-1, the V gene TRBV12-5, with 7 nucleotides matching TRBD1. CDR3 length: 13 amino acids. Per germline, CDR1 LGHNT and CDR2 FRNRAP. J gave up 11 bases and V 2 bases, and 8 bases lay outside the gene matches. DNA for the CDR3: TGTGCTAGTGGTTTGATATCGACAGGGAAGGCTTTCTTT. Protein sequence: CASGLISTGKAFF.

The CDR3 region has the DNA TGTGCCTGGAGTGTTTTGGGCGGACTAGCCAAAAACATTCAGTACTTC. Translating it yields CAWSVLGGLAKNIQYF. This chain connects TRBV30 to TRBJ2-4, with D perhaps TRBD2 (5 bases). The V end lost 0 bases, the J end lost 0 bases, and 12 bases lay between the germline ends. In germline, CDR1 is GTSNPN, CDR2 SVGIG (reference sequence). This CDR3 is 16 amino acids long. Combining the CDR3 with reference TRBV30 and TRBJ2-4 gives the whole variable domain SQTIHQWPATLVQPVGSPLSLECTVEGTSNPNLYWYRQAAGRGLQLLFYSVGIGQISSEVPQNLSASRPQDRQFILSSKKLLLSDSGFYLCAWSVLGGLAKNIQYFGAGTRLSVL.

The chain combines TRBV5-1 with TRBJ2-7; possible D gene TRBD1, 6 bases. The germline V gene encodes CDR1 SGHRS and CDR2 YFSETQ. There are 13 residues in the CDR3. V was clipped by 4 bases and J by 0 bases, with 8 bases between them. The CDR3 bases are TGCGCCAGCAGCCGACAGGCCTCCTACGAGCAGTACTTC. Translated, it gives CASSRQASYEQYF. Based on the CDR3 plus reference TRBV5-1 and TRBJ2-7, the full variable domain is KAGVTQTPRYLIKTRGQQVTLSCSPISGHRSVSWYQQTPGQGLQFLFEYFSETQRNKGNFPGRFSGRQFSNSRSEMNVSTLELGDSALYLCASSRQASYEQYFGPGTRLTVT.